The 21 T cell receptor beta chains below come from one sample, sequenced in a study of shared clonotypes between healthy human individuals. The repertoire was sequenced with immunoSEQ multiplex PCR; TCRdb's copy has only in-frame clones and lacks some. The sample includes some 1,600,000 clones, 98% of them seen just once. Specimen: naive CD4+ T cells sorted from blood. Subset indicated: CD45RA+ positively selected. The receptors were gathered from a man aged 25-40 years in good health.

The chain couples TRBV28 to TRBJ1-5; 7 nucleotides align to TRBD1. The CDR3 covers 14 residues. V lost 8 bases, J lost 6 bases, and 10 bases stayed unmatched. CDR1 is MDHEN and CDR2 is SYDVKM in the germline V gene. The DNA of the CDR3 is TGTGCCAGCCAGGGGGTTAGGGGAGGTCAGCCCCAGCATTTT. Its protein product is CASQGVRGGQPQHF.

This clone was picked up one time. CDR3 nucleotide sequence: TGTGCCAGCAGCTTGGAGCAGGGAAGGAACACTGAAGCTTTCTTT. Protein sequence: CASSLEQGRNTEAFF. The gene calls are TRBV5-4 and TRBJ1-1; D perhaps matches TRBD1 (5 bases). V was shortened by 0 bases and J by 1 base, with 10 bases between the two germline ends. The CDR3 is made up of 15 amino acids. In germline, CDR1 is SGHNT, CDR2 YYREEE (reference sequence). Full variable domain (outside the CDR3, taken from reference TRBV5-4 and TRBJ1-1): ETGVTQSPTHLIKTRGQQVTLRCSSQSGHNTVSWYQQALGQGPQFIFQYYREEENGRGNFPPRFSGLQFPNYSSELNVNALELDDSALYLCASSLEQGRNTEAFFGQGTRLTVV.

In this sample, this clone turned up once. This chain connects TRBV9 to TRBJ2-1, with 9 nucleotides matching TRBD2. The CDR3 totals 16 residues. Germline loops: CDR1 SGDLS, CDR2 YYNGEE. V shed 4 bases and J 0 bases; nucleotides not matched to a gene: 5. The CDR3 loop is CASSLAGRSSYNEQFF. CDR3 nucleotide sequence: TGTGCCAGCAGCCTAGCGGGACGGAGCTCCTACAATGAGCAGTTCTTC.

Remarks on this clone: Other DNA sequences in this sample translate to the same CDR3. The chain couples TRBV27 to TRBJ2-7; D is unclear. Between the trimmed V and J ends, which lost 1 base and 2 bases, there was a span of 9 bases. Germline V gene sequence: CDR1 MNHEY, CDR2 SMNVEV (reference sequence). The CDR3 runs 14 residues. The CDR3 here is CASSLFDRAYEQYF. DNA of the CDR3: TGTGCCAGCAGTTTATTCGACCGAGCCTACGAGCAGTACTTC.

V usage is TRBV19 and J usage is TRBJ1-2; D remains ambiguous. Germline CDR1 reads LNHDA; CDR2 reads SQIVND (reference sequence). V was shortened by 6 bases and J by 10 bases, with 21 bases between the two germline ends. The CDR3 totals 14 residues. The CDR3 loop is CASRIRAAGDIYTF. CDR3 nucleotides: TGTGCCAGTAGGATCCGGGCAGCCGGGGATATCTACACCTTC.

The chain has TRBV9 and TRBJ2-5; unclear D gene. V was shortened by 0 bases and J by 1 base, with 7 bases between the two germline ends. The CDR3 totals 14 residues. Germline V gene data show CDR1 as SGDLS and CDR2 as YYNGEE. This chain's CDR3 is CASSVDGRQETQYF. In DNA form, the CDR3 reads TGTGCCAGCAGCGTAGATGGGCGCCAAGAGACCCAGTACTTC.

CDR3: CASSRDRSQETQYF. CDR3 coding DNA: TGTGCCAGCAGCCGGGACCGATCCCAAGAGACCCAGTACTTC. The J gene is TRBJ2-5, the V gene TRBV5-4; D is tentatively TRBD1 or TRBD2 (5 bases each). The V and J ends lost 4 bases and 1 base respectively, with 11 bases between them. The V gene's germline CDR1 is SGHNT and CDR2 YYREEE (reference sequence). The CDR3 has 14 amino acids.

The CDR3 is CASSLGQGVAAGTQYF. The CDR3 DNA sequence: TGCGCCAGCAGCTTGGGACAGGGGGTCGCGGCGGGGACCCAGTACTTC. J is TRBJ2-5 and V is TRBV5-1; 9 bases line up with TRBD1. This CDR3 region has 16 residues. Trimming took 0 bases from V and 7 from J; bases not matched to a gene: 10. Looked up from germline, CDR1 is SGHRS and CDR2 is YFSETQ.

The CDR3: CASSATQGTDTQYF. The CDR3 DNA is TGTGCCAGCAGCGCGACGCAGGGCACAGATACGCAGTATTTT. The genes are TRBV5-6 and TRBJ2-3; D gene uncertain. V gave up 4 bases and J gave up 1 base, with 10 bases separating them. The CDR3 has 14 amino acids. CDR1 is SGHDT and CDR2 is YYEEEE in the germline V gene.

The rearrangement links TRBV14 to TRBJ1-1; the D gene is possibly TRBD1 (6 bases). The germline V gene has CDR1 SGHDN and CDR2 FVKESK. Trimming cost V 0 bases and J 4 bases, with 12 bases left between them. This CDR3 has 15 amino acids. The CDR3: CASSQEGGHLTEAFF. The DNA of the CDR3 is TGTGCCAGCAGCCAAGAAGGGGGACACCTCACTGAAGCTTTCTTT.

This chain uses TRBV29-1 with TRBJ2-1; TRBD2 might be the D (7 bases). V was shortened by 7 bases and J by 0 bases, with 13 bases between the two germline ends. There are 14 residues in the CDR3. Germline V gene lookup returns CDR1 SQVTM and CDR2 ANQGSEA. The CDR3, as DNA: TGCAGCGGGGAGGGGGACAACTCCTACAATGAGCAGTTCTTC. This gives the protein CSGEGDNSYNEQFF.

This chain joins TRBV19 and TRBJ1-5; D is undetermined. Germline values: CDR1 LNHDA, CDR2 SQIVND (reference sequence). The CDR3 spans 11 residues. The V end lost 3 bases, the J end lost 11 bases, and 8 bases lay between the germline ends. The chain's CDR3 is CASSIGRAQHF. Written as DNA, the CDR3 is TGTGCCAGTAGTATTGGTCGGGCCCAGCATTTT. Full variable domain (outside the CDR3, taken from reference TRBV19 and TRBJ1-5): DGGITQSPKYLFRKEGQNVTLSCEQNLNHDAMYWYRQDPGQGLRLIYYSQIVNDFQKGDIAEGYSVSREKKESFPLTVTSAQKNPTAFYLCASSIGRAQHFGDGTRLSIL.

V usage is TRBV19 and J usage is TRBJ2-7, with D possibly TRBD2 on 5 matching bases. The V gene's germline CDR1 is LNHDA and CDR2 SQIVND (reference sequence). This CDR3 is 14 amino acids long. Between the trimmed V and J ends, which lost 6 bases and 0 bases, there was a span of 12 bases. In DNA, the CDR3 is TGTGCCAGTAGCCTTTTCGGGAACTCCTACGAGCAGTACTTC. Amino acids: CASSLFGNSYEQYF.

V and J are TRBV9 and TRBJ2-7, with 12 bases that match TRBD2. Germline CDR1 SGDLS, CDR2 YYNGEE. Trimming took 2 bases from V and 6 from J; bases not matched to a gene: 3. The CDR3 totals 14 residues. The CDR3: CASSVTSGSAEQYF. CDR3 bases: TGTGCCAGCAGCGTGACTAGCGGGAGCGCCGAGCAGTACTTC.

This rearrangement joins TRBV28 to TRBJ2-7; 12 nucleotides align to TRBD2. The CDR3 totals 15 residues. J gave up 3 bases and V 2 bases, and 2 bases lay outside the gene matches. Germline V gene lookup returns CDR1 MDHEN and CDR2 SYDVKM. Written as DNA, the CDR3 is TGTGCCAGCAGTTTACTAGCGGGAGGGGGCTACGAGCAGTACTTC. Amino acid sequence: CASSLLAGGGYEQYF. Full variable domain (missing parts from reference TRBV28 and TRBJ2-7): DVKVTQSSRYLVKRTGEKVFLECVQDMDHENMFWYRQDPGLGLRLIYFSYDVKMKEKGDIPEGYSVSREKKERFSLILESASTNQTSMYLCASSLLAGGGYEQYFGPGTRLTVT.

The CDR3: CASSEVGFHTQYF. The CDR3 DNA reads as TGTGCCAGCAGTGAAGTCGGCTTTCATACGCAGTATTTT. This chain links TRBV25-1 with TRBJ2-3; D remains ambiguous. This CDR3 comprises 13 residues. CDR1 is MGHDK, CDR2 SYGVNS, per germline. Trimming removed 2 bases at V and 7 bases at J, with 10 bases between.

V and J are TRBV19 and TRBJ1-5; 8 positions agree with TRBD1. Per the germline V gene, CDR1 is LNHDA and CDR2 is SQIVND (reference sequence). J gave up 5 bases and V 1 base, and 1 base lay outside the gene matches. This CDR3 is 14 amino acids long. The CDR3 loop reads CASSIGTGYQPQHF. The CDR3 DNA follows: TGTGCCAGTAGTATAGGGACAGGGTATCAGCCCCAGCATTTT.

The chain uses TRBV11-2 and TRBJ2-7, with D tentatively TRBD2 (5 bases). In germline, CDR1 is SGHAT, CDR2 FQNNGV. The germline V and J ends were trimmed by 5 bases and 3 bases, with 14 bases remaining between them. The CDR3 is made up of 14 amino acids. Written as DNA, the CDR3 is TGTGCCAGCAGCCCGGCCGCCGGGGTCTACGAGCAGTACTTC. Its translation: CASSPAAGVYEQYF.

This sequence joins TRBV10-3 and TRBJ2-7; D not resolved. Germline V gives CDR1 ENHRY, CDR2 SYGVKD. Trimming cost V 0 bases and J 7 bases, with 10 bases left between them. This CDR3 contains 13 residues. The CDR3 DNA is TGTGCCATCAGTGAGTCGCTTGGGTGGGAGCAGTACTTC. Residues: CAISESLGWEQYF.

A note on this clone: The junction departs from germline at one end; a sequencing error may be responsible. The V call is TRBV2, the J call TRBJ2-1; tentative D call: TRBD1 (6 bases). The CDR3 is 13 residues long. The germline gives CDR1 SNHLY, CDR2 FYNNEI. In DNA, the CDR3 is TGTGCCAGCAGTGACAGGGGAGCTTACAAGTTGCTCTTC. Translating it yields CASSDRGAYKLLF.

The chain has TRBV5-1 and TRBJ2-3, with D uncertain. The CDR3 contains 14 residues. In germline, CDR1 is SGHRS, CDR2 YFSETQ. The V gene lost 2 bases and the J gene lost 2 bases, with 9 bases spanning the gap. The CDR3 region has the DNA TGCGCCAGCAGCTTTGCAGCGCACACAGATACGCAGTATTTT. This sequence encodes CASSFAAHTDTQYF.